This TCR beta chain was captured by sequencing in a study of patients and donors after allogeneic stem cell transplantation. Using its own MiXCR run on the RT-PCR reads, TCRdb lists one record per CDR3 protein. The sample has approximately 99,000 distinct CDR3 sequences, around 33% seen once; the top ten hold more than 25%. The CDR3 is 16 amino acids. V gave up 0 bases and J gave up 5 bases; unmatched junction bases: 7. Germline V lookup: CDR1 SGHRS, CDR2 YFSETQ. The receptor comes from a human donor who was either an allogeneic HSCT recipient or a stem cell or donor lymphocyte infusion donor (not recorded which). It is not recorded whose cells these are; they may come from a transplant donor. Sequences were obtained from blood, either unsorted or a sorted T cell fraction (not recorded which). The V call is TRBV5-1, the J call TRBJ2-2; the match to TRBD2 covers 7 bases. The DNA for the CDR3 is TGCGCCAGCAGCTTGGTTAGCGGGCCGGGAACCGGGGAGCTGTTTTTT. It is translated as CASSLVSGPGTGELFF.